This T cell receptor beta chain was profiled in a study of T cells in Graves' hyperthyroidism and ophthalmopathy. Orbital computed tomography and thyroid ultrasound, together with serum TRAb and thyroxine and clinical symptoms, were used for diagnoses. The CDR3 totals 17 residues. Germline V gene sequence: CDR1 SGHRS, CDR2 YFSETQ. The V end was cut by 0 bases, the J end by 0 bases, with 15 bases between. Whole-study results and caveats: Clonotypes that were expanded in thyroid above 0.001 mostly appeared in blood too.

Turning to this clonotype: The antigen is not known.

Authors of the study amplified TCR beta CDR3 regions from RNA transcripts. The HTBI primer set drove a first-round RT-PCR of the TCR CDR3. Each CDR3 protein gets one entry after TCRdb re-called the multiplex PCR reads with MiXCR. The profile shows fewer than 350,000 distinct CDR3 sequences, approximately 18% of them singletons. The TCR comes from a man aged 50-59 years with Graves' ophthalmopathy. The sequenced sample was blood. The V call is TRBV5-1, the J call TRBJ1-1, with D tentatively TRBD1 (6 bases). The CDR3 bases are TGCGCCAGCAGCTTGGGGCCAGGGGAAGAGTTGAACACTGAAGCTTTCTTT. Translation: CASSLGPGEELNTEAFF.